This TCR beta chain emerged from a study of monozygotic twins with cystic fibrosis. Study findings and constraints: V usage most resembled the co-twin in 13 of 16 pairs.

On this clone itself: The antigen is undetermined.

The protocol was immunoSEQ multiplex PCR, while the TCRdb copy is restricted to in-frame clones and leaves out a portion. The sample has over 15,000 clones; roughly 96% are singletons. Material: blood. This sequence originates from a girl aged 2 to 10 with cystic fibrosis.

In nucleotides, the CDR3 is TGTGCCAGCAGCTTGTGGGCCCCCAAAGGCCAAGAGACCCAGTACTTC. This codes for CASSLWAPKGQETQYF. The rearrangement joins TRBV5-6 to TRBJ2-5; the D is unclear. Trimming shortened V by 1 base and J by 1 base, and 14 bases separated the two germline ends. From germline, CDR1 is SGHDT and CDR2 YYEEEE. The CDR3 has 16 residues.